The present T cell receptor (beta chain) was sequenced within a study of T-cell reconstitution after alpha-beta-depleted transplantation in children. Preparation of the TCRbeta library involved a method that used unique molecular identifiers. Each CDR3 protein gets one entry after TCRdb re-called the PCR reads with MiXCR. The data contain around 400,000 distinct CDR3 sequences, approximately 10% of them singletons. The CDR3 is made up of 14 amino acids. V lost 0 bases and J lost 9, with 12 bases in between. From germline, CDR1 is LNHNV and CDR2 YYDKDF (reference sequence). Here the sequenced sample was PBMCs from the stem cell graft donor, taken from the stem cell graft. This receptor was obtained from a human donor who donated a stem cell graft to a child with acute myeloid leukemia. The chain employs TRBV15 and TRBJ1-5, with D uncertain. The CDR3 DNA sequence: TGTGCCACCAGCAGAGAAGGATCCCTGGGGCCCCAGCATTTT. This gives the protein CATSREGSLGPQHF.